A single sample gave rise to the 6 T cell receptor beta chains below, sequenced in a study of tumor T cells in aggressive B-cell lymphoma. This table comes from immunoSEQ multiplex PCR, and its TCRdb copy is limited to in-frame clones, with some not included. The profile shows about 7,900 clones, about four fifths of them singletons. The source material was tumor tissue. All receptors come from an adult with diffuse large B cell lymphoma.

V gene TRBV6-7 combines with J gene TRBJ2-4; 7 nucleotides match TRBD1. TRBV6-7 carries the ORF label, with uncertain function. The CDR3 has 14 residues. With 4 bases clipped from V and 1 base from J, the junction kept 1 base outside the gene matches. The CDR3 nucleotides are TGTGCCAGCAGTTCGACAGGGGCCAAAAACATTCAGTACTTC. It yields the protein CASSSTGAKNIQYF.

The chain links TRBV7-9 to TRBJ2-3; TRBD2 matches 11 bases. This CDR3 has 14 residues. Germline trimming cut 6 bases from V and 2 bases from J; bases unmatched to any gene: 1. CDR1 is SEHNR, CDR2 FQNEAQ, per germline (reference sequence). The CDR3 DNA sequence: TGTGCCAGCAGGGGACTAGCGGTCACAGATACGCAGTATTTT. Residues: CASRGLAVTDTQYF.

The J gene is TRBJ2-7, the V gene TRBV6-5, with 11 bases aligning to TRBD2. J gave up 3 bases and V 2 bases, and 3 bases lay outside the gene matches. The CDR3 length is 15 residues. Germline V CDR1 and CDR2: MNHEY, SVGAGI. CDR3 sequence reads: CASSYPGTSGYEQYF. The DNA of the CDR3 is TGTGCCAGCAGTTACCCCGGGACTAGCGGCTACGAGCAGTACTTC.

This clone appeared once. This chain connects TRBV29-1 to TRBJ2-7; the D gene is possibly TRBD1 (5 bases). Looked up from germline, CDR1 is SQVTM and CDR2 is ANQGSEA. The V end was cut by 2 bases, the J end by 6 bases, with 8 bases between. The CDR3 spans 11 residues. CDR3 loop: CSVERGGEQYF. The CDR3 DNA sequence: TGCAGCGTTGAAAGGGGTGGCGAGCAGTACTTC.

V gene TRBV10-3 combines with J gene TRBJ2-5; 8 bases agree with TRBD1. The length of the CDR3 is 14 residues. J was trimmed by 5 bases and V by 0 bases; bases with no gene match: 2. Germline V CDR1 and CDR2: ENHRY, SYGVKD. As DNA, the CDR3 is TGTGCCATCAGTGAGTCAAACAGGGGGGAGACCCAGTACTTC. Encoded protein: CAISESNRGETQYF.

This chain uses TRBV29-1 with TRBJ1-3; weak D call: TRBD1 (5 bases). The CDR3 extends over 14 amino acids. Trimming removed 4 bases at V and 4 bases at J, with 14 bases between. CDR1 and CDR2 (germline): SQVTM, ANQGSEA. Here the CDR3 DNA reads TGCAGCGTTGTGGAAGGGGCCATCGGAAACACCATATATTTT. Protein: CSVVEGAIGNTIYF.